The 12 T cell receptor beta chains reported below all come from one sample, sequenced in a study of Ad26.COV2.S vaccination and SARS-CoV-2 variants. The treatment was: 15 to 20 received Ad26.COV2.S at low or high dose, single or two shots; about 5 received placebo; per-sample allocation not given. Sampling happened 63 days after the first vaccine or placebo injection. Profiled with immunoSEQ multiplex PCR; TCRdb holds only in-frame clones, not every one. Altogether some 300,000 clones are present, around 84% being singletons, with the ten largest covering approximately 1.9%. Sequenced material: peripheral blood, taken in a trial of Ad26.COV2.S vaccine versus placebo. These receptors were obtained from a person between 18 and 59 years old who received the Ad26.COV2.S COVID-19 vaccine or a placebo.

This clone has a handful of counts. The chain employs TRBV5-5 and TRBJ2-7, with TRBD1 matching 7 bases. V lost 5 bases and J lost 4; bases outside the gene matches: 12. CDR1 SGHKS and CDR2 YYEKEE come from the germline V gene (reference sequence). This CDR3 has 15 residues. The CDR3 coding sequence is TGTGCCAGCAGTTTAAACAGGGGAAGGGTATACGAGCAGTACTTC. Translated, it gives CASSLNRGRVYEQYF.

This clone was observed a handful of times. The gene calls are TRBV3-1 (or the pseudogene TRBV3-2) and TRBJ1-2; D might be TRBD1 (5 bases). The CDR3 runs to 15 residues. Germline V gene data show CDR1 as LGHDT and CDR2 as YNNKEL (reference sequence). Trimming removed 5 bases at V and 4 bases at J, with 17 bases between. CDR3 residues: CASSKQVALGYGYTF. The CDR3 coding sequence is TGTGCCAGCAGCAAACAGGTTGCCCTAGGCTATGGCTACACCTTC.

The chain employs TRBV7-7 and TRBJ2-1; the match to TRBD2 covers 7 bases. Germline loops: CDR1 SSHAT, CDR2 FNYEAQ (reference sequence). Germline trimming cut 2 bases from V and 4 bases from J; bases unmatched to any gene: 5. The CDR3 spans 15 residues. CDR3 nucleotide sequence: TGTGCCAGCAGCTTATTGGGGGGGTCTTACAATGAGCAGTTCTTC. Translated: CASSLLGGSYNEQFF.

Of note for this clone: Germline is not matched at one junction end, which may reflect a read error. CDR3 region: CASSFSTGARIF. Written as DNA, the CDR3 is TGTGCCAGCAGTTTCTCTACAGGGGCGAGGATCTTT. The genes are TRBV27 and TRBJ1-1, with 7 bases aligning to TRBD1. Germline assignment: CDR1 MNHEY and CDR2 SMNVEV (reference sequence). CDR3 length: 12 residues.

This clone was counted once. The chain couples TRBV3-1 (or the pseudogene TRBV3-2) to TRBJ1-3; maybe TRBD1 (5 bases). This CDR3 is 16 amino acids long. CDR1 LGHDT and CDR2 YNNKEL come from the germline V gene (reference sequence). Trimming removed 0 bases from V and 2 bases from J, with 11 bases in between. The CDR3 spells CASSQDRPGTGNTIYF. For the CDR3, the DNA is TGTGCCAGCAGCCAAGATCGACCAGGGACTGGAAACACCATATATTTT.

The chain employs TRBV7-2 and TRBJ1-1; D unclear. The length of the CDR3 is 13 residues. From germline, CDR1 is SGHTA and CDR2 FQGNSA. V was shortened by 0 bases and J by 6 bases, with 8 bases between the two germline ends. CDR3 protein: CASSLALKAEAFF. The DNA for the CDR3 is TGTGCCAGCAGCTTAGCGCTGAAGGCTGAAGCTTTCTTT.

The rearrangement links TRBV7-9 to TRBJ1-1; no clear D gene. The V end was cut by 1 base, the J end by 6 bases, with 6 bases between. The germline V gene encodes CDR1 SEHNR and CDR2 FQNEAQ (reference sequence). The CDR3 sequence is 12 residues long. CDR3 in amino acids: CASSLVSPEAFF. CDR3 bases: TGTGCCAGCAGCTTAGTCTCTCCTGAAGCTTTCTTT. Full variable domain (missing parts from reference TRBV7-9 and TRBJ1-1): DTGVSQNPRHKITKRGQNVTFRCDPISEHNRLYWYRQTLGQGPEFLTYFQNEAQLEKSRLLSDRFSAERPKGSFSTLEIQRTEQGDSAMYLCASSLVSPEAFFGQGTRLTVV.

The CDR3 protein is CASSKDPGQGTSGNTIYF. For the CDR3, the DNA is TGTGCCAGCAGCAAAGACCCGGGACAGGGTACCTCTGGAAACACCATATATTTT. The V gene is TRBV21-1, the J gene TRBJ1-3; whether TRBD1, the table's D call, matches the DNA was not checked. TRBV21-1 is a listed pseudogene. The CDR3 spans 18 residues.

This clone was detected a few times. The rearrangement joins TRBV6-6 to TRBJ2-1; 12 bases match TRBD2. CDR3 length equals 14 residues. After removal of 8 bases from V and 4 bases from J, the junction contained 3 bases not matched to a gene. Germline values: CDR1 MNHNY, CDR2 SVGAGI (reference sequence). The CDR3 loop is CASETSGGYNEQFF. The CDR3 DNA is TGTGCCAGCGAGACTAGCGGGGGATACAATGAGCAGTTCTTC.

This clone has a handful of counts. The V gene is TRBV15, the J gene TRBJ2-3; possibly TRBD2 for D (6 bases). The CDR3 runs 15 residues. CDR1 and CDR2 from the germline V gene are LNHNV and YYDKDF (reference sequence). The V end lost 0 bases, the J end lost 6 bases, and 13 bases lay between the germline ends. CDR3 protein: CATSREGGGRDTQYF. The CDR3 coding sequence is TGTGCCACCAGCAGAGAGGGGGGTGGTAGGGATACGCAGTATTTT.

V and J are TRBV6-5 and TRBJ1-3; D gene uncertain. Per germline, CDR1 MNHEY and CDR2 SVGAGI. With 0 bases removed from V and 4 bases from J, the gap between germline ends came to 4 bases. The CDR3 has 13 residues. The CDR3 loop reads CASSYSMGNTIYF. The CDR3 coding sequence is TGTGCCAGCAGTTACTCGATGGGAAACACCATATATTTT.

The V gene is TRBV7-9, the J gene TRBJ2-3; 8 nucleotides match TRBD1. Germline V CDR1 and CDR2: SEHNR, FQNEAQ (reference sequence). CDR3 size: 15 residues. J lost 3 bases, V lost 4 bases, and 6 bases had no gene match. This chain's CDR3 is CASSSRDRPTDTQYF. The CDR3 DNA follows: TGTGCCAGCAGCTCCCGGGACAGGCCGACAGATACGCAGTATTTT. Together with reference TRBV7-9 and TRBJ2-3, the CDR3 gives the full variable domain: DTGVSQNPRHKITKRGQNVTFRCDPISEHNRLYWYRQTLGQGPEFLTYFQNEAQLEKSRLLSDRFSAERPKGSFSTLEIQRTEQGDSAMYLCASSSRDRPTDTQYFGPGTRLTVL.